This T cell receptor beta chain emerged from a study of cytomegalovirus exposure and HLA in healthy donors. The study, taken as a whole, reports: As a later analysis revealed, most CMV-associated TCR beta chains appeared HLA-restricted. Cytomegalovirus-associated TCR beta chains were listed, numbering some 180.

In the PCR, 60 Vbeta and 13 Jbeta primers were used. Here immunoSEQ multiplex PCR was the method, and the copy in TCRdb shows in-frame clones only, minus some. Seen here are 85,000 to 100,000 clones, 79% observed once, and the top ten hold around 3%. V shed 2 bases and J shed 3 bases, with 4 bases lying between them. Germline V gene sequence: CDR1 GTSNPN, CDR2 SVGIG (reference sequence). This CDR3 is 11 amino acids long. Remarks on this clone: Its specificity is not known.

The V and J genes are TRBV30 and TRBJ1-1; D is unresolved. The sequencing sample was made of PBMCs. This TCR was recovered from a male donor in good health and CMV-seropositive. For the CDR3, the DNA is TGTGCCTGGAGTCTTTACACTGAAGCTTTCTTT. Encoded protein: CAWSLYTEAFF.